The entry below gives a single T cell receptor (beta chain) sequence along with its context. Its antigen is currently not known. Base qualities are missing; no much larger clone stands one base away. This specimen comes from a study of cytomegalovirus exposure and HLA in healthy donors (TCRdb year 2017). Regarding the complete study: An earlier analysis of approximately 600 of the donors reported roughly 270 Gb of sequence data and 100 million to 140 million unique TCR beta sequences from 150 million to 200 million T cells. The study was designed to test whether signatures of past pathogen exposure could be identified by cataloging public T cell receptors. To predict cytomegalovirus infection status, the study brought together high-throughput TCR immunosequencing, statistical association of individual TCRs with disease status, and machine learning. About 300 gigabases of sequencing data and around 90 million unique TCR sequences made up an early release that covered approximately 700 HLA-typed donors. All discovery cohort repertoires had been generated using a single sequencing platform. A later genetic analysis used genome-wide SNP genotypes for about 60% of the 666 donors, treating that subset as a discovery cohort. Across 300 to 500 genotyped donors of the cohort, an average of approximately 240,000 unique TCR beta nucleotide sequences per donor were sequenced, and roughly a sixth of those sequences were non-productive. Donor age, sex, ethnicity and CMV serostatus were compiled alongside the repertoire data. Of the 300 to 450 genotyped donors, roughly 80% fell in the genetic ancestry cluster associated with self-reported Caucasian donors. Class I and class II HLA loci were covered by the typing at four-digit resolution. A separate validation cohort of roughly 120 different subjects was used in addition to the 666-subject first cohort. To study patterns of TCR occurrence, a later analysis re-analyzed previously published TCR beta repertoires from 650 to 750 donors and added high-resolution HLA genotyping. Rather than drawing on any new phenotypic data, the later analysis identified candidate immune exposures from TCR beta sequences and the way those sequences occurred across donors. The T cell repertoires of 666 subjects were profiled by immunosequencing and related to cytomegalovirus serostatus. An earlier analysis of around 580 of the donors used high-throughput TCR beta sequencing to judge whether each TCR beta V gene segment behaved as functional or pseudogenic. The number of typed donors differed by locus: roughly 620-640 for A, B, C, DRB1 and DQB1; approximately 530 for DQA1; roughly 600 for DPA1; and some 430 for DPB1. Four to six DR-DQ haplotypes were handled as single units for association and clustering because linkage in the cohort was strong. What the study reported, not specific to this receptor: The classifier was reported to diagnose cytomegalovirus status with high specificity and sensitivity in both the original and validation cohorts. The only immune exposure information available for the cohort was CMV serostatus. Sequencing depth was assumed to be roughly uniform across donors in the presence/absence analyses, though that assumption may not hold. In the study, roughly 160 TCR beta chains were listed as associated with cytomegalovirus. Because HLA typing was unavailable for some donors at each locus, only the typed subset was used in association tests. Strong co-occurrence of HLA alleles, especially DR and DQ, made assigning TCR associations to individual alleles difficult. According to the authors, the approach could potentially be generalized to other disease states and immunological phenotypes. In this cohort, only TCR beta chains were sequenced, and detectable features were limited by the absence of alpha or paired-chain data. In an earlier analysis of approximately 590 of the donors, most TCR beta V segments were observed in productive rearrangements about 90% or about 30% of the time, broadly matching IMGT annotations. Because counts were too low, some 16 rarely observed V segments, including chromosome 9 orphons, were excluded from the earlier analysis of under 650 of the donors. A later genetic analysis associated a missense DCLRE1C variant with V-gene and J-gene trimming of TCR beta chains, and an independent cohort replicated the association. Compared with the roughly 670-donor mean, donors in an Asian-associated ancestry cluster had fewer N-insertions in productive TCRs, according to a later genetic analysis. Specific HLA alleles were associated with about 17,000 TCR beta sequences at a false discovery rate of 0.05 in a later analysis. Correlated functional status among segregating V segments might reflect linkage disequilibrium, but an unknown experimental factor could not be ruled out. A few of the identified cytomegalovirus-associated TCR beta chains were confirmed in vitro to be specific for cytomegalovirus antigens. Across donors, most TCR sequences were observed very rarely, whereas some public TCRs were present in many individuals. The sequencing pipeline was judged likely to have produced a cluster of highly shared sequence variants as a technical artifact. In a later analysis, most CMV-associated TCR beta chains were found to appear HLA-restricted, with HLA associations seemingly driven largely by CMV exposure. Several of the top co-occurrence clusters appeared to be linked to parvovirus B19, influenza, CMV and Epstein-Barr virus, according to a later analysis. A further reported finding was that TCR beta sequences accurately predicted the HLA-A and HLA-B alleles for most subjects in the first cohort. In a later analysis, TCR association rates were found to vary across HLA loci, with the most associated TCRs seen for DRB1 alleles and the fewest for HLA-C alleles. Because the 87-base-pair reads could not distinguish some IMGT-functional V segments, including TRBV6-2 and TRBV6-3, those segments were excluded. In a later analysis, HLA-associated TCR beta chains showed more clonal expansion and lower generation probabilities than non-associated chains that were equally common.

The germline V gene specifies MNHGY as CDR1 and SVAAGI as CDR2. Reading from cysteine to phenylalanine, the CDR3 counts 14 amino acids. Kept here is only the CDR3 DNA, which spans 42 bases and is read in frame from base 1. V was cut back by 6 bases and J by 0 bases, leaving a gap of 12 bases between them. The cohort comprised 670 or so healthy bone marrow donors. Cohort members were all nominally healthy when sampled, although unrecorded immune exposures were likely present. The donor tested CMV seronegative and was one of the 352 seronegative cohort members. A peripheral blood sample was collected from each donor, and TCR beta sequencing was performed on peripheral blood mononuclear cells. Genomic DNA was extracted from the blood cell samples with the Qiagen DNeasy Blood Extraction Kit. Library construction relied on the immunoSEQ multiplex PCR assay. The multiplex PCR relied on a mix of 60 forward primers for TCR Vbeta segments and 13 reverse primers for TCR Jbeta segments. A multiplex PCR assay on genomic DNA amplified the CDR3 region of rearranged TCR beta genes. The Illumina HiSeq System was used to sequence the amplified TCR beta libraries as 87-base-pair reads. Concerning the study's data processing: In a later analysis, approximately 74 million unique TCR beta chains were counted across the roughly 670 repertoires, and about 9.9 million of these chains were shared by at least two donors. Raw reads were error-corrected and collapsed into unique sequences with a nearest-neighbor algorithm that merged closely related sequences to remove PCR and sequencing errors. Alignment of CDR3 sequences to IMGT reference sequences was used to assign V, D and J gene segments. For a sequence to be retained, a match of at least six nucleotides to both a V gene segment and a J gene segment was required. Rearrangements were classified as productive when the CDR3 lacked stop codons and remained in frame with V and J, and all other rearrangements were classified as non-productive. CDR3 was defined by IMGT convention, running from the second conserved V-encoded cysteine to the conserved J-encoded phenylalanine. Sequences without an unambiguous match to a single V gene segment were excluded from the earlier analysis of about 630 of the donors. An earlier analysis of a few hundred of the donors called V segments functional above 56.7% productive rearrangements and segregating when the between-donor standard deviation exceeded 5%. To diagnose cytomegalovirus status from the catalog of TCR beta chain sequences, a statistical classification framework was built. A later analysis assigned V and J genes by comparing TCR nucleotide sequences with IMGT/GENE-DB human TR gene sequences. Using the TCRdist pipeline, a later analysis assigned CDR3 sequences along with most-parsimonious VDJ recombination scenarios. In a later analysis, each TCR beta chain was defined by its CDR3 amino acid sequence together with its V-gene family, and reads lacking a unique V-gene family were excluded. To address suspected cross-contamination and a sequencing artifact, a later analysis removed over 500 highly shared, low-generation-probability nucleotide sequences. In a later analysis, a clonal expansion index was calculated for each public chain from normalized within-repertoire ranks of inferred template counts. A later analysis computed generation probabilities with a VDJ recombination model fitted to out-of-frame rearrangements, and checked the results against IGoR. A later analysis scored TCR-TCR, TCR-HLA and TCR-CMV co-occurrence with hypergeometric tests, applying a repertoire-size bias correction to TCR pairs. A later analysis estimated false discovery rates by permuting HLA or CMV assignments 20 times. In a later analysis, co-occurring TCRs were grouped with DBSCAN, and TCRdist sequence similarity was added when clustering was performed within HLA-allele-positive subsets. Repertoires with fewer than 30,000 or more than 120,000 public chains, plus five repertoires with anomalous nucleotide sharing, were excluded from co-occurrence clustering. TCRdb limited this immuneACCESS table to in-frame rearrangements with V and J called. A share of clones is missing; checked studies link under half to unresolved V genes, and the rest is unexplained. Clonal size and the V and J genes are those of that table, whereas D and trimming came from the DNA. This sample has approximately 130,000 clones in its table, and 81% of those were observed once. The ten largest clones take up more than 1.5% of the sample.

The chain uses TRBV6-9 and TRBJ2-7, with TRBD1 tentatively as D gene (6 bases match). The source material was PBMCs. The clonotype originates from a man younger than 35 in good health and CMV-seronegative. The encoded CDR3 is CASRLNRVSYEQYF. The sequence in DNA is TGTGCCAGCAGATTGAACAGGGTCTCCTACGAGCAGTACTTC.